This T cell receptor beta chain was sequenced during a study of blood T cell repertoires in COVID-19. Study summary: The United States, Italy and Spain provided the acute and convalescent COVID-19 samples.

This clone has just a few counts. The CDR3 spans 14 residues. CDR1 is LNHDA and CDR2 is SQIVND in the germline V gene (reference sequence). Losses at the gene ends were 9 bases for V and 5 bases for J; bases not matched to a gene: 7. Authors' processing steps: Amplification of reference gene primers provided the estimated nucleated cell counts. Assay used: immunoSEQ multiplex PCR; TCRdb lists only in-frame clones, some missing. V and J calls and clone size are as listed in that table; D and trimming were resolved from the DNA. The profile shows 90,000 to 150,000 clones, 75% to 85% of them singletons. Sequenced: peripheral blood. The clonotype was recovered from a woman of 80 years or more with acute or convalescent COVID-19. The rearrangement joins TRBV19 to TRBJ2-2, with 9 bases fitting TRBD2. The CDR3 protein is CASIGLARTGELFF. The CDR3 DNA sequence: TGTGCCAGCATCGGACTAGCGAGGACCGGGGAGCTGTTTTTT.